The 6 T cell receptor beta chains reported below all come from one sample, sequenced in a study of blood T cells in healthy people across ages. Then a second PCR, running roughly 7 to 12 cycles, was carried out with a sample-barcoded 5' primer and a J-beta primer mix. Via MiXCR, TCRdb re-called the 5' RACE reads, giving one row per CDR3 protein. The sample lists over 450,000 distinct CDR3 sequences; around 24% were seen once. These same data were also listed under a study on T cells of mothers and their children.

The sequencing sample was made of blood. Every receptor here comes from a boy between 10 and 17 years old in good health.

V and J are TRBV4-1 and TRBJ2-5; TRBD1 matches at 10 bases. With the DNA end fitting TRBJ2-7 better, the J assignment may be wrong. Per germline, CDR1 MGHRA and CDR2 YSYEKL. This CDR3 has 16 residues. This CDR3 reads CASSQTKDRGDYEQYF. The DNA of the CDR3 is TGCGCCAGCAGCCAAACCAAGGACAGGGGGGATTACGAGCAGTACTTC.

This clonotype has a handful of counts. The chain employs TRBV5-5 and TRBJ2-5; 11 bases are a match to TRBD2. The CDR3 is 16 residues long. J lost 5 bases, V lost 4 bases, and 10 bases had no gene match. Germline CDR1 is SGHKS and CDR2 is YYEKEE (reference sequence). The CDR3 loop is CASSPGYASGRETQYF. The CDR3 DNA is TGTGCCAGCAGCCCTGGTTATGCTAGCGGGAGGGAGACCCAGTACTTC.

This clonotype was found a few times. The genes are TRBV29-1 and TRBJ2-7, with 10 bases fitting TRBD1. The CDR3 is 15 amino acids. Germline CDR1 SQVTM, CDR2 ANQGSEA. Trimming removed 0 bases from V and 2 bases from J; junction bases left unmatched: 4. As DNA, the CDR3 is TGCAGCGTTGAAGATTTCGGACAGGGGGCCTACGAGCAGTACTTC. This codes for CSVEDFGQGAYEQYF.

This sequence joins TRBV6-2 or TRBV6-3 and TRBJ2-4; D may be TRBD2 (6 bases). From germline, CDR1 is MNHEY and CDR2 SVGEGT. V shed 7 bases and J shed 0 bases, with 7 bases lying between them. CDR3 length: 13 residues. The CDR3 sequence: CASKAGAKNIQYF. The CDR3 DNA reads TGTGCCAGCAAAGCGGGAGCCAAAAACATTCAGTACTTC.

V gene TRBV11-1 combines with J gene TRBJ2-1; 11 nucleotides align to TRBD1. Germline CDR1 is SGHAT and CDR2 is FQDESV (reference sequence). J was trimmed by 6 bases and V by 3 bases; bases with no gene match: 4. The CDR3 totals 15 residues. This chain's CDR3 is CASSFGGTGGNEQFF. Written as DNA, the CDR3 is TGTGCCAGCAGCTTTGGTGGGACAGGGGGCAATGAGCAGTTCTTC.

The rearrangement uses TRBV4-1 and TRBJ2-7; 8 bases align to TRBD1. The CDR3 sequence is 15 residues long. Trimming removed 2 bases from V and 5 bases from J; junction bases left unmatched: 8. Germline V gives CDR1 MGHRA, CDR2 YSYEKL. The CDR3 region is CASSQCGRGQDEQYF. The CDR3 nucleotides are TGCGCCAGCAGCCAATGTGGCAGGGGGCAGGACGAGCAGTACTTC.